The sequence of this TCR beta chain was determined in a study of lymphopenia after photon versus proton radiotherapy. Only in-frame clones appear in the TCRdb table, and some are missing; sequencing was by immunoSEQ multiplex PCR. The table lists 17,000 or so clones, roughly nine tenths of them singletons, with about 9% in the top ten. This CDR3 has 14 residues. V gave up 2 bases and J gave up 5 bases, with 13 bases separating them. Germline V CDR1 and CDR2: SGHDT, YYEEEE. Notes on the study in general: After the lymphocyte nadir, photon-treated repertoires showed oligoclonal expansion, especially of CD8+ Temra cells. Photon-treated patients lost naive T cells and TCR diversity; proton-treated stayed stable. A bigger post-nadir fall in TCR diversity correlated inversely with survival time in deceased patients.

Concerning this clone itself: Its antigen is not known.

This sequence was found in a man aged 70-80 years with pancreatic cancer. Source: peripheral blood, taken from a patient treated with proton-based radiotherapy. This chain uses TRBV5-6 with TRBJ1-1, with D possibly being TRBD1 (6 bases). DNA for the CDR3: TGTGCCAGCAGCTTCCTACAGGGAAGAACTGAAGCTTTCTTT. Translating it yields CASSFLQGRTEAFF.